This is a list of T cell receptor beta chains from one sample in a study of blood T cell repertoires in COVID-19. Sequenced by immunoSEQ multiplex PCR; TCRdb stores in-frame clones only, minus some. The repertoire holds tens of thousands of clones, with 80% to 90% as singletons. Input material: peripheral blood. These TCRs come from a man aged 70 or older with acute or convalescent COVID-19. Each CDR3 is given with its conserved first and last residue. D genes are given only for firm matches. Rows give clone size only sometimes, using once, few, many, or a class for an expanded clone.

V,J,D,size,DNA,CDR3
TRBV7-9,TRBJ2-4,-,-,TGTGCCAGCAGCTCAGGGGCAGGGCTAGCCAAAAACATTCAGTACTTC,CASSSGAGLAKNIQYF
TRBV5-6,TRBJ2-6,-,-,TGTGCCAGCAGCTTGCTTCGGGAAAAGGCTGGGGCCAACGTCCTGACTTTC,CASSLLREKAGANVLTF
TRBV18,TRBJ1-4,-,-,TGTGCCAGCTCTCCCCTGGGCGCCGCAACTAATGAAAAACTGTTTTTT,CASSPLGAATNEKLFF
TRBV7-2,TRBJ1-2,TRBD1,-,TGTGCCAGCAGCTTGACAGGGGGCGCGGGCTATGGCTACACCTTC,CASSLTGGAGYGYTF
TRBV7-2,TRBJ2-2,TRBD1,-,TGTGCCAGCACTAACCAGGGGGCGTGGGACACCGGGGAGCTGTTTTTT,CASTNQGAWDTGELFF
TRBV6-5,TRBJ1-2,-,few,TGTGCTATTGGGAGGGATGGCTACACCTTC,CAIGRDGYTF
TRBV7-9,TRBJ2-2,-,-,TGTGCCAGCAGCTCGGGGGGACAGGTTTACACCGGGGAGCTGTTTTTT,CASSSGGQVYTGELFF
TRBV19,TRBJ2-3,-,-,TGTGCCAGCCGTCAGGCCTCTTCCACAGATACGCAGTATTTT,CASRQASSTDTQYF
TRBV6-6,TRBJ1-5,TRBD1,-,TGTGCCAGCAGTTACCCCGGACAGGTCTTAAATCAGCCCCAGCATTTT,CASSYPGQVLNQPQHF
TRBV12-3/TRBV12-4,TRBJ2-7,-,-,TGTGCCAGCACCGAAGTCGCACGCGGCGAGCAGTACTTC,CASTEVARGEQYF
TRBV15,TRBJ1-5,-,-,TGTGCCACCAGCACTGCCCGGCGAAGCGGCAATCAGCCCCAGCATTTT,CATSTARRSGNQPQHF
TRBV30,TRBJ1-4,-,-,TGTGCCTGGGGACAATCGGGGGGAGAAAAACTGTTTTTT,CAWGQSGGEKLFF
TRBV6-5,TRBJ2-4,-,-,TGTGCCAGCAAGATCAGTGCAGCCAAAAACATTCAGTACTTC,CASKISAAKNIQYF
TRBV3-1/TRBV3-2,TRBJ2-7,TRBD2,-,TGTGCCAGCAGCCAAGGGACTAGCTTCTACGAGCAGTACTTC,CASSQGTSFYEQYF
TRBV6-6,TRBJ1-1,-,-,TGTGCCAGCAGTTATTCTACCCGGGACACTGAAGCTTTCTTT,CASSYSTRDTEAFF
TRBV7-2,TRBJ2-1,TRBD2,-,TGTGCCAGCAGCTTAGGAAGGACTAGCGGGAGCGGTGAGCAGTTCTTC,CASSLGRTSGSGEQFF
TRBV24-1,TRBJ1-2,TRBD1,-,TGTGCCACCAGTGATCCGGGACAGCCCTATGGCTACACCTTC,CATSDPGQPYGYTF
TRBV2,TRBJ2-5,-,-,TGTGCCAGCCAGGGGTCAGAGACCCAGTACTTC,CASQGSETQYF
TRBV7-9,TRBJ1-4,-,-,TGTGCCAGCAGCTTAGAATCTATCGTGAATGAAAAACTGTTTTTT,CASSLESIVNEKLFF
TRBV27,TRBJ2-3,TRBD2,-,TGTGCCAGCAGTCCGCCCGCCCGACTAGCAACTAGCACAGATACGCAGTATTTT,CASSPPARLATSTDTQYF
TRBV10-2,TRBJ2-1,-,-,TGCGCCAGCAGTGTGACTTCCCATGAGCAGTTCTTC,CASSVTSHEQFF
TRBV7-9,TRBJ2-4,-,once,TGTGCCAGCAGCTTAGCCCCGACTAGTTTCCAGTACTTC,CASSLAPTSFQYF